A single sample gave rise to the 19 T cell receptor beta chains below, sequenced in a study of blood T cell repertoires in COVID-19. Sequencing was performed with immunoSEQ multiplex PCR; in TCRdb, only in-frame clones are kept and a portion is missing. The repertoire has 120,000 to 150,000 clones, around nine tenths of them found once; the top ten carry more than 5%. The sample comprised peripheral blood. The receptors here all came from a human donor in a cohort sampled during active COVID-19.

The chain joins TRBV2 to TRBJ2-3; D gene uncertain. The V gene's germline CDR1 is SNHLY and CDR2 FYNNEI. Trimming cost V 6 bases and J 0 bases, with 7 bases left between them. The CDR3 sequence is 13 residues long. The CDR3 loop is CASRAISTDTQYF. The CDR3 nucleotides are TGTGCCAGCAGGGCCATCAGCACAGATACGCAGTATTTT. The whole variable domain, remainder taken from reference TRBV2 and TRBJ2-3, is EPEVTQTPSHQVTQMGQEVILRCVPISNHLYFYWYRQILGQKVEFLVSFYNNEISEKSEIFDDQFSVERPDGSNFTLKIRSTKLEDSAMYFCASRAISTDTQYFGPGTRLTVL.

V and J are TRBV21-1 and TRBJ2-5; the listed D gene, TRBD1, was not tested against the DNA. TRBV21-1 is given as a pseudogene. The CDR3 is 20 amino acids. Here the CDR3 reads CASSKGPPPDTQKDQETQYF. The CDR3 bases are TGTGCCAGCAGCAAAGGTCCACCACCCGATACGCAGAAAGACCAAGAGACCCAGTACTTC.

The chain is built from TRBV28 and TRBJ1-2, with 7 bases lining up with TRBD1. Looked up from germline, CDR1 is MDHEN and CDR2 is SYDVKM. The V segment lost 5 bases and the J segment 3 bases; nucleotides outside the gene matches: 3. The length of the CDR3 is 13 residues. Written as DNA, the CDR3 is TGTGCCAGCAGTCCGGGACAGCACTATGGCTACACCTTC. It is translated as CASSPGQHYGYTF.

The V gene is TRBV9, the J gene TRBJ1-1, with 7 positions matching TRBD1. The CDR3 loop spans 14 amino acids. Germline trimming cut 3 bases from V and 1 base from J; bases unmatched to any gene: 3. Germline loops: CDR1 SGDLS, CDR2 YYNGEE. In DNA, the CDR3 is TGTGCCAGCAGCGCAAGACAGGGGAACACTGAAGCTTTCTTT. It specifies CASSARQGNTEAFF. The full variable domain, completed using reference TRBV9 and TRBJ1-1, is DSGVTQTPKHLITATGQRVTLRCSPRSGDLSVYWYQQSLDQGLQFLIQYYNGEERAKGNILERFSAQQFPDLHSELNLSSLELGDSALYFCASSARQGNTEAFFGQGTRLTVV.

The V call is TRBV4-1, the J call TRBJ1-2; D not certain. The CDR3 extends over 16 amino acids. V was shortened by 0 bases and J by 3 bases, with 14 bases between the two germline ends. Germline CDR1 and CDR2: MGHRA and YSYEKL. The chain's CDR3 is CASSQDRGSRYYGYTF. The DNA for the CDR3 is TGCGCCAGCAGCCAAGATCGCGGCAGTCGCTACTATGGCTACACCTTC.

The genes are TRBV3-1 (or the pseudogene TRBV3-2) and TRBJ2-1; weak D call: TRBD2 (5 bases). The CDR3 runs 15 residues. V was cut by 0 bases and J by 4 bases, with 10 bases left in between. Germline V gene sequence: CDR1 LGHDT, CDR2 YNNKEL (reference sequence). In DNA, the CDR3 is TGTGCCAGCAGCCAAGATTTGACTAATTACAATGAGCAGTTCTTC. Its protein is CASSQDLTNYNEQFF.

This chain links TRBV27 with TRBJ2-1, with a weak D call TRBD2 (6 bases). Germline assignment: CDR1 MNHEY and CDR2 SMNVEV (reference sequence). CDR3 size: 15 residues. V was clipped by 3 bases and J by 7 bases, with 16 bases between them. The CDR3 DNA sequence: TGTGCCAGCAGTTTTGGCGGGGCGTCTAGAAATGAGCAGTTCTTC. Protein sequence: CASSFGGASRNEQFF.

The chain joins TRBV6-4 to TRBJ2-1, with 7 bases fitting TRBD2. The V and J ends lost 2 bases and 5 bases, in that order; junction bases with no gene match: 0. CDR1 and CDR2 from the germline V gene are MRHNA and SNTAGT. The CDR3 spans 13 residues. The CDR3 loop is CASSDGTNNEQFF. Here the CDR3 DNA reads TGTGCCAGCAGTGACGGGACTAACAATGAGCAGTTCTTC.

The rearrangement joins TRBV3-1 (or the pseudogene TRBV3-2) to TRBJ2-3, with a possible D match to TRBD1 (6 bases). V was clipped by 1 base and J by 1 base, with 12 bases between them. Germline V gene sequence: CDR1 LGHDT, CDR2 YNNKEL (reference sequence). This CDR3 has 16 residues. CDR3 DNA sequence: TGTGCCAGCAGCCAAGCACAGGGATGGGGCACAGATACGCAGTATTTT. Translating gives CASSQAQGWGTDTQYF.

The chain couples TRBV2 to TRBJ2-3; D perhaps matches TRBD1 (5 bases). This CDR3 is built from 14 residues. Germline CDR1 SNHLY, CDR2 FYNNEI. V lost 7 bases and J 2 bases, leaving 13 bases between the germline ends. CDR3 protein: CASKPQGTTDTQYF. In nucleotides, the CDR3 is TGTGCCAGCAAGCCCCAGGGAACCACAGATACGCAGTATTTT.

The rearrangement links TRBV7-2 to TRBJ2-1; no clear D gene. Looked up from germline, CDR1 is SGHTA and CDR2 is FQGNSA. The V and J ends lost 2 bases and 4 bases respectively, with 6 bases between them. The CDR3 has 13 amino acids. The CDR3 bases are TGTGCCAGCAGCTTACAGAAATACAATGAGCAGTTCTTC. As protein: CASSLQKYNEQFF. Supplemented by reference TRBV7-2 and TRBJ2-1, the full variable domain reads GAGVSQSPSNKVTEKGKDVELRCDPISGHTALYWYRQSLGQGLEFLIYFQGNSAPDKSGLPSDRFSAERTGGSVSTLTIQRTQQEDSAVYLCASSLQKYNEQFFGPGTRLTVL.

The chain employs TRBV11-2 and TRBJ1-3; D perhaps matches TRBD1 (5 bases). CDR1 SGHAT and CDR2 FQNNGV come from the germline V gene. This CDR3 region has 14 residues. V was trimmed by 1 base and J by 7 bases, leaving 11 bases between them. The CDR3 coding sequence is TGTGCCAGCAGCTTAGCAGGGATTCAGAACACCATATATTTT. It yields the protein CASSLAGIQNTIYF.

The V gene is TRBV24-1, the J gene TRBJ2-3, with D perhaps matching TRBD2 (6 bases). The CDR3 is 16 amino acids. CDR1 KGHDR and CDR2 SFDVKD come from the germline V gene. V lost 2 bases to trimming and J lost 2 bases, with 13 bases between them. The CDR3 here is CATSDYAGGSTDTQYF. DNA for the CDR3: TGTGCCACCAGTGATTACGCTGGGGGGTCCACAGATACGCAGTATTTT.

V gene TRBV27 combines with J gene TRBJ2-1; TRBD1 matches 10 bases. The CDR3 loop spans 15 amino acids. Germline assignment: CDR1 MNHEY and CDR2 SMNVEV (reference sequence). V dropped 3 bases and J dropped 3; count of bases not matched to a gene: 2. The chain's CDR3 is CASSLGTGDYNEQFF. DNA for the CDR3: TGTGCCAGCAGTTTGGGGACAGGGGACTACAATGAGCAGTTCTTC.

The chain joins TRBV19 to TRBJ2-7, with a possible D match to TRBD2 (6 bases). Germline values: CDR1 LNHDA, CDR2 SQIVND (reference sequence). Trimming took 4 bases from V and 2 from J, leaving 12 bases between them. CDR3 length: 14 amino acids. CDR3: CASSRRDGTYEQYF. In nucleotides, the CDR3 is TGTGCCAGTAGTAGGCGGGACGGGACCTACGAGCAGTACTTC.

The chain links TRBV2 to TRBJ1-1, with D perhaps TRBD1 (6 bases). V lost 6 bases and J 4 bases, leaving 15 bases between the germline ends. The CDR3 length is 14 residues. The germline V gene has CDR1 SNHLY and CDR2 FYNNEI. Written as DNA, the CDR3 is TGTGCCAGCAGGCCGCGGGGGCTGGCCACTGAAGCTTTCTTT. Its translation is CASRPRGLATEAFF.

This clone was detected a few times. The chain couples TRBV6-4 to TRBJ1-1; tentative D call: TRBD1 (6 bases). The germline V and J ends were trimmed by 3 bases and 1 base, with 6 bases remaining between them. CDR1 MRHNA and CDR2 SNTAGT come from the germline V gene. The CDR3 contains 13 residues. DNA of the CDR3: TGTGCCAGCAGTGAGGACAGGAACACTGAAGCTTTCTTT. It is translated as CASSEDRNTEAFF.

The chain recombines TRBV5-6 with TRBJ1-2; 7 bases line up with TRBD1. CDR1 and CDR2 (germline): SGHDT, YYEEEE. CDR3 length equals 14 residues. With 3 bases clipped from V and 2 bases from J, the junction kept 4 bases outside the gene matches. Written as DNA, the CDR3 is TGTGCCAGCAGCTCTAGGACAGGCAACTATGGCTACACCTTC. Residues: CASSSRTGNYGYTF.

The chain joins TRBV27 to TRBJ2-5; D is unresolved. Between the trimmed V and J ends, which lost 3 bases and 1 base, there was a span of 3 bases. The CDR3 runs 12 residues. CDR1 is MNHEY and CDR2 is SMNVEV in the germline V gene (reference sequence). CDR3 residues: CASSFGQETQYF. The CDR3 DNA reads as TGTGCCAGCAGTTTCGGCCAAGAGACCCAGTACTTC.